The T cell receptor (beta chain) described here comes from a study of blood T cells in healthy people across ages. The draw of peripheral blood yielded about 9.4 milliliters from each donor. It was with a sample-barcoded 5' primer and a J-beta primer mix that a second PCR of roughly 6 to 11 cycles was run. TCRdb re-called the 5' RACE reads through MiXCR, storing one row per CDR3 protein. The sample lists 850,000 to 1,300,000 distinct CDR3 sequences, 45% occurring once. The CDR3 consists of 15 residues. V lost 5 bases and J lost 3; bases outside the gene matches: 10. The germline gives CDR1 PRHDT, CDR2 FYEKMQ (reference sequence). In its sample, this clonotype was seen a few times.

Sequenced material: blood. The source is a woman aged 55-69 years in good health. The chain combines TRBV13 with TRBJ2-7; 7 positions match TRBD1. The CDR3 sequence: CASSIQGIPGYEQYF. DNA for the CDR3: TGTGCCAGCAGCATACAGGGGATCCCTGGCTACGAGCAGTACTTC. The entire variable domain, with the rest obtained from reference TRBV13 and TRBJ2-7, is as follows: AAGVIQSPRHLIKEKRETATLKCYPIPRHDTVYWYQQGPGQDPQFLISFYEKMQSDKGSIPDRFSAQQFSDYHSELNMSSLELGDSALYFCASSIQGIPGYEQYFGPGTRLTVT.